This T cell receptor beta chain is from a study of STAT3 mutations in large granular lymphocyte leukemia. Study information: Among longitudinally sequenced T-LGLL patients, roughly half had canonical activating STAT3 mutations detected. General study points: Every T-cell large granular lymphocyte leukemia patient had at least one immunodominant TCR beta clonotype.

Clones were sequenced by immunoSEQ multiplex PCR, and TCRdb holds only the in-frame ones, with some missing. Of over 30,000 clones in the sample, roughly 84% are singletons; the top ten hold over 0.4%. The CDR3 loop spans 17 amino acids. The germline V gene has CDR1 GTSNPN and CDR2 SVGIG (reference sequence). The trim removed 5 bases at V and 1 base at J, leaving 9 bases unmatched. Details on this clone: Its antigen is still unknown.

Sequenced: PBMCs. This chain uses TRBV30 with TRBJ2-3; 13 bases match TRBD2. This clonotype was obtained from a human donor with T large granular lymphocyte leukemia. Some clones in this sample may be carry-over from other donors' samples. DNA of the CDR3: TGTGCCTGGGGGAGACTAGCGGGGGGTCGAGGCACAGATACGCAGTATTTT. This encodes CAWGRLAGGRGTDTQYF. Variable domain in full (rest from reference TRBV30 and TRBJ2-3): SQTIHQWPATLVQPVGSPLSLECTVEGTSNPNLYWYRQAAGRGLQLLFYSVGIGQISSEVPQNLSASRPQDRQFILSSKKLLLSDSGFYLCAWGRLAGGRGTDTQYFGPGTRLTVL.